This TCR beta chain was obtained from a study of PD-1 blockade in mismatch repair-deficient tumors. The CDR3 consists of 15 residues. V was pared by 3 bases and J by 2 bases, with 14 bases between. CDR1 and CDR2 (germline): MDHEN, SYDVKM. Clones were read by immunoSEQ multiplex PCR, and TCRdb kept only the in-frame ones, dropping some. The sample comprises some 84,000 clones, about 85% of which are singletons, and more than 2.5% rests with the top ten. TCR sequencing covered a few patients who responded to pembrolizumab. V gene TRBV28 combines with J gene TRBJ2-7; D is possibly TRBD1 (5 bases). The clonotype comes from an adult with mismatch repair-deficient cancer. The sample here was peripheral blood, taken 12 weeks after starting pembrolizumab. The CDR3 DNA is TGTGCCAGCAGTTTTTTGGTGCCAGGGACCTACGAGCAGTACTTC. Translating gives CASSFLVPGTYEQYF.